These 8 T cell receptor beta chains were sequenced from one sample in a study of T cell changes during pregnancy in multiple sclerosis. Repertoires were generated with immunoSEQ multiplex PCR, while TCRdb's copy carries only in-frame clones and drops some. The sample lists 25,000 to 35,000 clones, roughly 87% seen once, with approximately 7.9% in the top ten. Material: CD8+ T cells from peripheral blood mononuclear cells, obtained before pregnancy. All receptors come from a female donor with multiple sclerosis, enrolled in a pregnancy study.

The CDR3 bases are TGTGCCAGCAGCTCTCTAGCGGGGGACACAGATACGCAGTATTTT. It yields the protein CASSSLAGDTDTQYF. This chain connects TRBV7-8 to TRBJ2-3; 10 positions agree with TRBD2. The CDR3 loop spans 15 amino acids. J was trimmed by 2 bases and V by 4 bases; bases with no gene match: 3. Germline loops: CDR1 SGHVS, CDR2 FQNEAQ.

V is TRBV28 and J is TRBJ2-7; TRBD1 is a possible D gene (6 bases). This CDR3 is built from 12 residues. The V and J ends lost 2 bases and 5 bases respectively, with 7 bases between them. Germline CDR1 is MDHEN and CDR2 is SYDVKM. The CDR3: CASSLGQHEQYF. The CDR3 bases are TGTGCCAGCAGTTTAGGACAGCACGAGCAGTACTTC.

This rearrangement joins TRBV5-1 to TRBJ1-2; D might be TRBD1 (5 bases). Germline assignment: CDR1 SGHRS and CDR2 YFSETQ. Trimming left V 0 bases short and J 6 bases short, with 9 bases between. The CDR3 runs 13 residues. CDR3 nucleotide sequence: TGCGCCAGCAGCTTGGAGACGGGGGATGGCTACACCTTC. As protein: CASSLETGDGYTF.

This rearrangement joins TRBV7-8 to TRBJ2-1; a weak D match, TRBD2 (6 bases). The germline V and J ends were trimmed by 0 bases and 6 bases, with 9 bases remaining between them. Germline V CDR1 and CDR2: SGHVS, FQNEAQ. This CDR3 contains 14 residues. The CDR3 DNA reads TGTGCCAGCAGCTTAGCGCGGGGACCCAATGAGCAGTTCTTC. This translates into CASSLARGPNEQFF.

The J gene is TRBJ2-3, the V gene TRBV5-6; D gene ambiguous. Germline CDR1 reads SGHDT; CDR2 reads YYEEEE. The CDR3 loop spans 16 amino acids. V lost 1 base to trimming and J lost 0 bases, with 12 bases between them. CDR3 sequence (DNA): TGTGCCAGCAGCTTGCTTAGCCAAACTAGCACAGATACGCAGTATTTT. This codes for CASSLLSQTSTDTQYF.

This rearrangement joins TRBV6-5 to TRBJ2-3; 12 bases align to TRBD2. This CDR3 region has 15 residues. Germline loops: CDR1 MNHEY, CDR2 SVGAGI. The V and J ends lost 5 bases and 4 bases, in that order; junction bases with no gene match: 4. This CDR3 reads CASSTLAGGADTQYF. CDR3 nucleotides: TGTGCCAGCAGTACCCTAGCGGGGGGGGCAGATACGCAGTATTTT.

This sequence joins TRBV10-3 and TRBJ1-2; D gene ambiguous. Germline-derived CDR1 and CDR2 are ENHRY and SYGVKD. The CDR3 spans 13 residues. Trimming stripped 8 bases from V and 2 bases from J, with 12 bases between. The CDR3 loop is CAIQQAINYGYTF. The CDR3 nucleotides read TGTGCCATCCAGCAGGCGATAAACTATGGCTACACCTTC.

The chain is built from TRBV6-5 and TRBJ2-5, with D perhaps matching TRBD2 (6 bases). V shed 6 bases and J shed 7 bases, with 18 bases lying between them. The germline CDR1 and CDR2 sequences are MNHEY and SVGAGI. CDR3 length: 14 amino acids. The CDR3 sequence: CASSRGTDVGTQYF. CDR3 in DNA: TGTGCCAGCAGCCGTGGGACTGATGTGGGGACCCAGTACTTC.